This TCR beta chain was obtained from a study of cytomegalovirus exposure and HLA in healthy donors. Overall study context: Drawn from HLA-typed donors, 65 million to 100 million unique TCRs were held in an early data release. Study-wide points: Specific recognition of CMV antigens was confirmed in vitro for a few chains (all CMV-associated).

A remark on this clone: Its target is not known.

The CDR3 consists of 13 residues. The V gene lost 8 bases and the J gene lost 3 bases, with 11 bases spanning the gap. Germline loops: CDR1 SNHLY, CDR2 FYNNEI. Use of 60 Vbeta and 13 Jbeta primers characterized the PCR. Sequenced by immunoSEQ multiplex PCR; TCRdb stores in-frame clones only, minus some. The sample consists of 150,000 or so clones, 77% of them appearing once. This sequence joins TRBV2 and TRBJ1-5; D is unclear. The sequence was obtained from a male donor in good health and CMV-seropositive. Source material: PBMCs. The CDR3 region has the DNA TGTGCCAGCGCTTTACGAGACAATCAGCCCCAGCATTTT. Its protein is CASALRDNQPQHF.